Sequencing of this T cell receptor (beta chain) was carried out in a study of blood T cells in healthy people across ages. This clonotype was counted between two and nine times. Per the germline V gene, CDR1 is MNHEY and CDR2 is SMNVEV (reference sequence). V was shortened by 4 bases and J by 5 bases, with 18 bases between the two germline ends. The CDR3 totals 15 residues. A second about 7 to 11 cycle PCR used barcoded and J-beta primers. TCRdb fed the 5' RACE reads into MiXCR, producing one record per CDR3 protein. The data show some 940,000 distinct CDR3 sequences, 25% to 30% seen once. This same sample was also taken into another study, of T cells of mothers and their children. As reported in that work: A few healthy Caucasian mothers and their six children donated. Each child contributed 2.5 million to 3.5 million TCR beta CDR3 reads, while each mother contributed over 9.5 million.

The clonotype originates from a woman aged 40 to 50 in good health. The chain joins TRBV27 to TRBJ2-7; D is ambiguous. The specimen was blood. In nucleotides, the CDR3 is TGTGCCAGCAGTTCTTCTCCGGCGAGAGGAGACGAGCAGTACTTC. Translating gives CASSSSPARGDEQYF.